These T cell receptor beta chains were read from a single sample in a study of blood T cell repertoires in COVID-19. Produced via immunoSEQ multiplex PCR; TCRdb's table is partial and in-frame only. The sample contains around 81,000 clones, approximately 86% of which appear only once. The sequencing sample was made of peripheral blood. Receptor source: a woman aged 55-69 years with acute or convalescent COVID-19. Both conserved end residues are trimmed from each CDR3. D genes are given only for firm matches.

j_gene: TRBJ2-7
v_gene: TRBV6-5
d_gene: TRBD2
CDR3aa: ASSPTSGISQEQY

j_gene: TRBJ1-1
v_gene: TRBV6-5
d_gene: TRBD1
CDR3aa: ASSTRTGRTEAF

j_gene: TRBJ1-2
v_gene: TRBV28
d_gene: .
CDR3aa: ASRQTGPANYGYT

j_gene: TRBJ2-1
v_gene: TRBV28
d_gene: .
CDR3aa: ASNKPGLNNEQF

j_gene: TRBJ1-1
v_gene: TRBV7-9
d_gene: .
CDR3aa: ASSSQGVLPNTEAF

j_gene: TRBJ1-1
v_gene: TRBV27
d_gene: TRBD1
CDR3aa: ASSRVDRAEAF

j_gene: TRBJ2-5
v_gene: TRBV3-1/TRBV3-2
d_gene: TRBD1
CDR3aa: ASSRDRQETQY

j_gene: TRBJ2-7
v_gene: TRBV28
d_gene: TRBD2
CDR3aa: ASSLLPGLAGSLSYEQY

j_gene: TRBJ1-4
v_gene: TRBV15
d_gene: TRBD1
CDR3aa: ATSRDRQGAEEKLF

j_gene: TRBJ1-6
v_gene: TRBV4-1
d_gene: .
CDR3aa: ASSQDTGGGTYNSPLH

j_gene: TRBJ2-3
v_gene: TRBV5-1
d_gene: TRBD2
CDR3aa: ASSSGLAGGDTQY

j_gene: TRBJ2-5
v_gene: TRBV7-7
d_gene: TRBD1
CDR3aa: ASSLLAGTGRWETQY

j_gene: TRBJ2-7
v_gene: TRBV12-3/TRBV12-4
d_gene: .
CDR3aa: ASSFHYEQY

j_gene: TRBJ2-5
v_gene: TRBV9
d_gene: TRBD2
CDR3aa: ASSAGLPPETQY

j_gene: TRBJ2-7
v_gene: TRBV6-6
d_gene: TRBD2
CDR3aa: ASSTTRGGEQY

j_gene: TRBJ1-1
v_gene: TRBV6-6
d_gene: .
CDR3aa: ASSRSRLGNTMNTEAF

j_gene: TRBJ1-1
v_gene: TRBV7-9
d_gene: TRBD1
CDR3aa: ASSPLGTENTEAF

j_gene: TRBJ2-5
v_gene: TRBV29-1
d_gene: .
CDR3aa: SVKQGGETQY

j_gene: TRBJ1-2
v_gene: TRBV2
d_gene: .
CDR3aa: ASNAGANYGYT

j_gene: TRBJ2-2
v_gene: TRBV11-1
d_gene: TRBD2
CDR3aa: ASSKGLATGELF

j_gene: TRBJ2-7
v_gene: TRBV7-2
d_gene: .
CDR3aa: ASSDSRGGRKQY

j_gene: TRBJ2-7
v_gene: TRBV10-3
d_gene: TRBD1
CDR3aa: AISNPDRASYEQY

j_gene: TRBJ2-7
v_gene: TRBV18
d_gene: .
CDR3aa: ASSPLGGGEQY

j_gene: TRBJ1-4
v_gene: TRBV5-8
d_gene: .
CDR3aa: ASSRSPEKLF

j_gene: TRBJ2-6
v_gene: TRBV7-3
d_gene: .
CDR3aa: ASSLTGLGHSGANVLT

j_gene: TRBJ2-2
v_gene: TRBV5-5
d_gene: .
CDR3aa: ASITGWGANTGELF

j_gene: TRBJ2-2
v_gene: TRBV6-1
d_gene: TRBD1
CDR3aa: ASSEQGAGELF

j_gene: TRBJ2-1
v_gene: TRBV7-7
d_gene: TRBD2
CDR3aa: ASSSGLVSYNEQF

j_gene: TRBJ2-7
v_gene: TRBV6-4
d_gene: .
CDR3aa: ASSYEGGYEQY

j_gene: TRBJ1-6
v_gene: TRBV9
d_gene: .
CDR3aa: ASSPEWGALH

j_gene: TRBJ1-4
v_gene: TRBV7-2
d_gene: .
CDR3aa: ASSLTPGAEKLF

j_gene: TRBJ1-2
v_gene: TRBV7-2
d_gene: TRBD1
CDR3aa: ASSPGQGAFYGYT

j_gene: TRBJ1-6
v_gene: TRBV6-5
d_gene: TRBD1
CDR3aa: ASTPSGTGSPLH

j_gene: TRBJ1-4
v_gene: TRBV5-6
d_gene: TRBD1
CDR3aa: ASSFAGQVEKLF

j_gene: TRBJ1-5
v_gene: TRBV18
d_gene: TRBD1
CDR3aa: ASSPGTGSTQPQH

j_gene: TRBJ1-2
v_gene: TRBV25-1
d_gene: TRBD1
CDR3aa: ASSESGTGFIVNYGYT

j_gene: TRBJ2-3
v_gene: TRBV28
d_gene: TRBD2
CDR3aa: ASRTPGLAGISTDTQY

j_gene: TRBJ1-1
v_gene: TRBV29-1
d_gene: .
CDR3aa: SAKLRGDTEAF

j_gene: TRBJ1-1
v_gene: TRBV5-1
d_gene: TRBD1
CDR3aa: ASSWGQGDTEAF

j_gene: TRBJ1-1
v_gene: TRBV18
d_gene: TRBD1
CDR3aa: ASSPPGQGVAF